Detailed here is one TCR beta chain. This sample is drawn from a study of blood T cell repertoires in COVID-19. Background on the study: Samples came from the United States, Italy and Spain, spanning acute and convalescent COVID-19.

This CDR3 is built from 14 residues. Looked up from germline, CDR1 is MNHNY and CDR2 is SVGAGI (reference sequence). Trimming removed 4 bases from V and 4 bases from J, with 10 bases in between. Clones were sequenced by immunoSEQ multiplex PCR, and TCRdb holds only the in-frame ones, with some missing. The repertoire includes about 190,000 clones, 65% to 80% of them detected once, and roughly 12% sits in the top ten. This TCR was recovered from a man aged 45-65 years who had recovered from COVID-19. The sample comprised peripheral blood. The chain recombines TRBV6-6 with TRBJ1-4; TRBD1 is a possible D gene (5 bases). The CDR3 loop is CASSLGGNNEKLFF. As DNA, the CDR3 is TGTGCCAGCAGTTTGGGGGGAAATAATGAAAAACTGTTTTTT.